This T cell receptor (beta chain) was recorded in a study of a mutant IDH1 vaccine in newly diagnosed glioma (dated by TCRdb to about 2021). Describing the broader study: Patients received eight vaccinations in weeks 1, 3, 5, 7, 11, 15, 19 and 23, corresponding to visits V03 through V10. Prior to enrollment, patients had been given standard therapy consisting of radiotherapy alone, temozolomide alone, or radiochemotherapy with temozolomide, with the combination given to most patients. The approximately 33 treated patients were approximately 62% male and about 38% female, with a mean age of 40.4 years. Vaccination started 4-6 weeks after radiotherapy alone, or was given together with temozolomide cycles in the groups whose treatment included chemotherapy. Peripheral blood was drawn at six visits: V03 (baseline), V05, V07, V10, V12 and V13. Longitudinal TCRB deep sequencing was done for roughly 23 treated patients, wherever samples were available for exploratory analyses.

The library was made by the immunoSEQ multiplex PCR assay. Following the manufacturer's protocol, the hsTCRB Kit was used to amplify rearranged TCR beta chain sequences. An Illumina MiSeq was used to sequence the TCRB libraries. From the authors' description of their analysis: Demultiplexing, trimming and gene mapping were performed with the kit vendor's proprietary platform. Sourced from immuneACCESS, this table was stored by TCRdb with only in-frame sequences that have V and J called. A share of the clones is absent; for the studies checked, an unresolved V gene accounts for under half, and the remainder has no known explanation. V and J calls and clone size follow that table, whereas D and trimming were derived from the DNA. The sample has roughly 110,000 clones on record, roughly 90% of them singletons. More than 0.55% of the sample rests with the top ten. The time point label for this specimen denotes: week 11, during vaccination. Each vaccine dose was 300 ug of a 20-mer mutant IDH1 peptide in Montanide, given subcutaneously with topical imiquimod. All donors had newly diagnosed IDH1-mutant astrocytomas of WHO grade 3 or 4 that showed loss of nuclear ATRX. The samples were drawn from NOA16, a multicentre, single-arm, open-label phase I trial in Germany that tested a mutant IDH1 peptide vaccine in humans for the first time. The DNeasy Blood and Tissue Kit was used to extract genomic DNA from EDTA blood for TCRB sequencing.

Results the study describes overall, beyond this receptor: Availability determined which PBMC samples were chosen for TCRB deep sequencing. The authors noted that analyses of patient blood samples could not be reproduced because of sample limitations. Pseudoprogression seemed to be unrelated to changes in the top peripheral T cell clonotypes found by TCRB sequencing. Vaccine-induced immune responses across multiple MHC alleles were detected in over 85% of patients.

A word on this clone: Its recognized antigen is unknown. Base qualities are missing; no much larger clone stands one base away.

The CDR3 spans 12 residues, from the cysteine through the phenylalanine. Only the CDR3 portion is preserved as DNA: 36 bases, with reading frame beginning at the first base. The germline V gene (reference sequence) gives CDR1 as SGHNT and CDR2 as YYREEE. V is pruned by 4 bases and J by 5 bases, leaving 2 bases of the junction without a gene match. This chain is built from TRBV5-4 and TRBJ2-5, and TRBD1 matches 7 of the central bases. The sample consisted of PBMCs, taken from a glioma patient whose treatment included an IDH1 peptide vaccine. The sequence was obtained from a woman aged 45-65 years with glioma. The CDR3 region: CASSEQGETQYF. The DNA sequence reads TGTGCCAGCAGCGAACAGGGGGAGACCCAGTACTTC.